These 8 T cell receptor beta chains were all obtained from the same sample, sequenced in a study of blood T cells in healthy people across ages (dated by TCRdb to between 2014 and 2016). The method behind the library was 5' RACE. The run used an Illumina HiSeq 2500. The second PCR ran for roughly 7 to 12 cycles and used a J-beta primer mix along with a sample-barcoded 5' primer. TCRdb redid the processing of the public reads, applying fastp at Q25 and MiXCR, and retained in-frame beta chains. Every CDR3 protein is listed once, alongside the most common genes and DNA of its rows. For this sample the table gives fewer than 1 million distinct CDR3 sequences, of which more than 40% were detected only once. The ten largest clonotypes hold approximately 20% of the sample. Sequencing was carried out using blood. The receptor set was obtained from a man in his fifties or sixties in good health.

This clonotype appeared a few times. The gene calls are TRBV5-1 and TRBJ2-1; TRBD2 agrees at 12 bases. With 3 bases clipped from V and 3 bases from J, the junction kept 7 bases outside the gene matches. The CDR3 loop spans 17 amino acids. The V gene's germline CDR1 is SGHRS and CDR2 YFSETQ. This chain's CDR3 is CASSSILAGGLYNEQFF. The CDR3 nucleotides are TGCGCCAGCAGCTCTATACTAGCGGGGGGCCTCTACAATGAGCAGTTCTTC.

This clonotype has a handful of counts. This CDR3 reads CASSYPRSSYNEQFF. In DNA form, the CDR3 reads TGTGCCAGCAGTTACCCCAGGAGCTCCTACAATGAGCAGTTCTTC. The V and J genes are TRBV6-5 and TRBJ2-1; D unclear. The CDR3 consists of 15 residues. The V end was cut by 2 bases, the J end by 0 bases, with 8 bases between. Per germline, CDR1 MNHEY and CDR2 SVGAGI.

The rearrangement links TRBV6-5 to TRBJ1-5; D is unresolved. In germline, CDR1 is MNHEY, CDR2 SVGAGI. Trimming pared 7 bases from V and 0 bases from J, leaving 7 bases between. This CDR3 has 13 amino acids. The chain's CDR3 is CASKMDSNQPQHF. CDR3 in DNA: TGTGCCAGCAAAATGGATAGCAATCAGCCCCAGCATTTT.

This clonotype was observed a single time. The chain joins TRBV5-1 to TRBJ2-3; 7 bases are a match to TRBD2. Trimming removed 6 bases from V and 4 bases from J; junction bases left unmatched: 8. Germline values: CDR1 SGHRS, CDR2 YFSETQ. This CDR3 contains 14 residues. The CDR3 nucleotides are TGCGCCAGCAAGGGGACTATCCAGCCAGATACGCAGTATTTT. Encoded protein: CASKGTIQPDTQYF.

This clonotype has just a few counts. V and J are TRBV3-1 and TRBJ1-2; D uncertain. The germline CDR1 and CDR2 sequences are LGHDT and YNNKEL (reference sequence). This CDR3 has 11 amino acids. V was pared by 3 bases and J by 9 bases, with 8 bases between. CDR3 loop: CASSHGISYTF. The CDR3 DNA follows: TGTGCCAGCAGCCACGGGATCAGCTACACCTTC.

The rearrangement uses TRBV5-6 and TRBJ2-5, with TRBD1 matching over 8 bases. Per the germline V gene, CDR1 is SGHDT and CDR2 is YYEEEE. Trimming at V came to 4 bases and at J to 1 base, leaving 3 bases not matched to a gene. CDR3 size: 14 residues. The CDR3 DNA follows: TGTGCCAGCAGCGATGGACAGGGCCAAGAGACCCAGTACTTC. Amino acids: CASSDGQGQETQYF.

This sequence joins TRBV20-1 and TRBJ2-1; 11 bases agree with TRBD2. The closer fit of TRBJ2-7 to the DNA end suggests the J call may be wrong. This CDR3 has 17 amino acids. Germline CDR1 reads DFQATT; CDR2 reads SNEGSKA (reference sequence). CDR3 sequence (DNA): TGCAGTGCTAGAGTAGCGGGGGGGCCAAATCAAAACAATGAGCAGTACTTC. It yields the protein CSARVAGGPNQNNEQYF.

The chain uses TRBV29-1 and TRBJ1-2; D remains unclear. V shed 4 bases and J shed 0 bases, with 9 bases lying between them. Germline CDR1 reads SQVTM; CDR2 reads ANQGSEA. The CDR3 is 13 residues long. Here the CDR3 reads CSVAKPANYGYTF. CDR3 nucleotide sequence: TGCAGCGTTGCGAAACCAGCTAACTATGGCTACACCTTC.